The rows below give T cell receptor beta chains drawn from one sample of a study of T-cell reconstitution after alpha-beta-depleted transplantation in children. One entry per CDR3 protein, called by TCRdb with MiXCR from the PCR reads. Of hundreds of thousands of distinct CDR3 sequences in the sample, around 17% were seen once. The material sequenced was PBMCs, mostly from graft donor cells, taken 360 days after TCRalphabeta/CD19-depleted stem cell transplant. All receptors come from a male patient between 5 and 17 years old who had a stem cell transplant for acute lymphoblastic leukemia, so the T cells may come from the graft donor. Both conserved end residues are part of each CDR3. D genes are given only for firm matches. Size is stated for part of the rows, as once, few or many counts, or as a class when the clone is expanded.

v_call	clone_size	j_call	d_call	cdr3_nt	cdr3_aa
TRBV5-1	many	TRBJ2-3	.	TGCGCCAGCAGCTTGGCGGCAGCCTCAGATACGCAGTATTTT	CASSLAAASDTQYF
TRBV7-6	few	TRBJ2-1	.	TGTGCCAGCAGCTTAGCCCCCATGGGCGAACTTCTCTACAATGAGCAGTTCTTC	CASSLAPMGELLYNEQFF
TRBV29-1	few	TRBJ1-2	.	TGCAGCGTTGCTCTGACGGGAGGGAACTATGGCTACACCTTC	CSVALTGGNYGYTF
TRBV25-1	few	TRBJ2-7	.	TGTGCCAGCAGTCCCCGACCCAATCTTCCCTACGAGCAGTACTTC	CASSPRPNLPYEQYF
TRBV2	many	TRBJ1-2	TRBD1	TGTGCCAGCGCGGACAGGGTCTATGGCTACACCTTC	CASADRVYGYTF
TRBV18	.	TRBJ2-7	TRBD1	TGTGCCAGCTCACCGCCCGGGACAGGGGGGTACTACGAGCAGTACTTC	CASSPPGTGGYYEQYF
TRBV7-3	few	TRBJ2-1	.	TGTGCCAGCAGCTTAAGGGCTAGCAGATACAATGAGCAGTTCTTC	CASSLRASRYNEQFF
TRBV20-1	few	TRBJ2-3	TRBD1	TGCAGTGCTAGAGGTCGGGACAGCGTCACAGATACGCAGTATTTT	CSARGRDSVTDTQYF
TRBV12-3/TRBV12-4	.	TRBJ2-5	TRBD2	TGTGCCAGCAGGGGTAGCGGGAGACTAGAGACCCAGTACTTC	CASRGSGRLETQYF
TRBV19	.	TRBJ1-2	.	TGTGCCAGTGGTACCGGGACATCCAATAACTATGGCTACACCTTC	CASGTGTSNNYGYTF
TRBV29-1	.	TRBJ2-1	.	TGCAGCGTCTCCATCGGACACGGCTACAATGAGCAGTTCTTC	CSVSIGHGYNEQFF
TRBV24-1	few	TRBJ2-3	.	TGTGCCACCAGTGAGGGGCCCACAGATACGCAGTATTTT	CATSEGPTDTQYF
TRBV5-6	many	TRBJ2-7	TRBD1	TGTGCCAGCAGCCTTTGGGACAGGGCAAGCTCCTACGAGCAGTACTTC	CASSLWDRASSYEQYF
TRBV5-1	many	TRBJ2-7	.	TGCGCCAGCAGCCCCGGGACTCTTACCTACGAGCAGTACTTC	CASSPGTLTYEQYF
TRBV7-3	few	TRBJ2-1	.	TGTGCCAGCAGCTCCCATTTCGGGTCACCTTCAAATGAGCAGTTCTTC	CASSSHFGSPSNEQFF
TRBV27	few	TRBJ1-2	.	TGTGCCAGCAGTCCGCGGACAGATTCAAGCTATGGCTACACCTTC	CASSPRTDSSYGYTF
TRBV20-1	.	TRBJ1-1	.	TGCAGTGCTGGGGTTGGGGTAGAAGCTTTCTTT	CSAGVGVEAFF
TRBV20-1	many	TRBJ2-1	TRBD2	TGCAGTGCTAGTCGGCTAGCGGGAGCCATATGGCAGTTCTTC	CSASRLAGAIWQFF
TRBV5-1	many	TRBJ2-1	.	TGCGCCAGCAGCTTGGATATGTACAATGAGCAGTTCTTC	CASSLDMYNEQFF
TRBV25-1	.	TRBJ2-7	.	TGTGCCAGCAGATTTGGTGGGGGCCCCTACGAGCAGTACTTC	CASRFGGGPYEQYF
TRBV10-1	.	TRBJ2-1	.	TGCGCCAGCAGTGAACTAGGAGCGAGGGACGGTGAGTTGTTCTTC	CASSELGARDGELFF
TRBV7-6	few	TRBJ2-1	.	TGTGCCAGCAGCCTCCAGGGCTACTTGGGGAATGAGCAGTTCTTC	CASSLQGYLGNEQFF
TRBV12-3/TRBV12-4	few	TRBJ2-7	TRBD2	TGTGCCATCGGGGGGGGCCTAGCGGGAGTGGGAGAGCAGTACTTC	CAIGGGLAGVGEQYF
TRBV12-3/TRBV12-4	.	TRBJ2-7	.	TGTGCCAGCAGTGTCCAGCTCTACGAGCAGTACTTC	CASSVQLYEQYF
TRBV9	.	TRBJ2-2	.	TGTGCCAGCAGTCCCCCTTATTTCCGACCCGGGGAGCTGTTTTTT	CASSPPYFRPGELFF
TRBV15	.	TRBJ1-1	.	TGTGCCACCAGCAGAGACAGGAGGAACACTGAAGCTTTCTTT	CATSRDRRNTEAFF
TRBV6-1	.	TRBJ2-5	TRBD2	TGTGCCAGCGGGTGGGGACTAGCGGGAGGGGGTGGTGAGACCCAGTACTTC	CASGWGLAGGGGETQYF
TRBV12-3/TRBV12-4	few	TRBJ2-3	.	TGTGCCAGCAAGGTGGGGGCAGATACGCAGTATTTT	CASKVGADTQYF
TRBV20-1	.	TRBJ2-3	.	TGCAGTGCAACCACCGCCACAGATACGCAGTATTTT	CSATTATDTQYF
TRBV6-1	few	TRBJ1-6	TRBD1	TGTGCCAGCAGTCGGGACAGGGTGGGTGATTCACCCCTCCACTTT	CASSRDRVGDSPLHF
TRBV21-1	many	TRBJ2-3	.	TGTGCCAGCAGCAGGCGGGAAGTTGGAGATACGCAGTATTTT	CASSRREVGDTQYF
TRBV10-3	.	TRBJ2-7	.	TGTGCCATCAGTGAGGGACTCAACTACGAGCAGTACTTC	CAISEGLNYEQYF
TRBV19	.	TRBJ1-1	.	TGTGCCAGTAGTATACGTCGTTGGCCGGGAGGGTCTAGCACTGAAGCTTTCTTT	CASSIRRWPGGSSTEAFF
TRBV12-3/TRBV12-4	few	TRBJ2-7	TRBD2	TGTGCCAGCACTCATACCGGCACTAGCGGGAGCGAGCAGTACTTC	CASTHTGTSGSEQYF
TRBV24-1	many	TRBJ2-1	TRBD2	TGTGCCACCAGTGGGCTAGCGGGAGGGTACAATGAGCAGTTCTTC	CATSGLAGGYNEQFF
TRBV7-9	.	TRBJ2-1	.	TGTGCCAGCAGCTTAGGTGGAGGGGGCGTGTGGTCCAATGAGCAGTTCTTC	CASSLGGGGVWSNEQFF
TRBV3-1	.	TRBJ2-5	.	TGTGCCAGCAGCCAAGAGGTCGGTCGGACCCAAGAGACCCAGTACTTC	CASSQEVGRTQETQYF
TRBV12-3/TRBV12-4	few	TRBJ2-7	TRBD2	TGTGCCAGCAGTTTTGTGGTAGCGGGTGGTGAGCAGTACTTC	CASSFVVAGGEQYF
TRBV6-1	.	TRBJ2-1	.	TGTGCCAGCAGTAAGGGGACTCGGGCCCCTCATGAGCAGTTCTTC	CASSKGTRAPHEQFF
TRBV29-1	few	TRBJ2-3	TRBD2	TGCAGCGTTGACGGGCTAGCGGGAAGCACAGATACGCAGTATTTT	CSVDGLAGSTDTQYF
TRBV5-1	many	TRBJ2-1	TRBD1	TGCGCCAGCAGACCTGACAGGGGTGAGCAGTTCTTC	CASRPDRGEQFF
TRBV18	many	TRBJ2-1	.	TGTGCCAGCTCACCCCCACTGACTTTCTACAATGAGCAGTTCTTC	CASSPPLTFYNEQFF
TRBV4-1	.	TRBJ2-3	TRBD1	TGCGCCAGCAGCCTCCCGATCCCGGGACAGAAAGATACGCAGTATTTT	CASSLPIPGQKDTQYF
TRBV11-2	.	TRBJ2-4	.	TGTGCCAGCAGCTTCGGCGTCTTTCCCAAAAACATTCAGTACTTC	CASSFGVFPKNIQYF
TRBV12-3/TRBV12-4	.	TRBJ1-1	.	.	CASSSSGGREAFF
TRBV5-1	few	TRBJ2-1	.	TGCGCCAGCAGGGCCGACTCCCACAATGAGCAGTTCTTC	CASRADSHNEQFF
TRBV5-1	few	TRBJ2-3	.	TGCGCCAGCACCGCCTCCGCCAGCGGCTTCACAGATACGCAGTATTTT	CASTASASGFTDTQYF
TRBV29-1	.	TRBJ2-3	TRBD1	TGCAGCGTGTACAGGGGGCATCAGGATACGCAGTATTTT	CSVYRGHQDTQYF
TRBV12-3/TRBV12-4	many	TRBJ2-1	.	TGTGCCAGCAGGGAGGACAGCCCAGGGCAGTTCTTC	CASREDSPGQFF
TRBV3-1	.	TRBJ2-3	TRBD2	TGTGCCAGCAGCCAGACTAGGACTAGAGCAGATACGCAGTATTTT	CASSQTRTRADTQYF
TRBV6-5	.	TRBJ1-1	.	TGTGCCAGCAGCCCCCGCGACAGGACTGGAGCTTTCTTT	CASSPRDRTGAFF
TRBV5-1	many	TRBJ1-2	.	TGCGCCAGCAGCTTGTCTACGGGGGGCTATGGCTACACCTTC	CASSLSTGGYGYTF
TRBV7-2	few	TRBJ2-4	.	TGTGCCAGCAGCTTAAGTTGGGCGGCCAAAAACATTCAGTACTTC	CASSLSWAAKNIQYF
TRBV7-6	many	TRBJ2-4	TRBD2	TGTGCCAGCCTGTTAGCGGGAGTCAAAAACATTCAGTACTTC	CASLLAGVKNIQYF